This T cell receptor beta chain was captured in a study of T cells in Graves' hyperthyroidism and ophthalmopathy. On the study more broadly: Specimen type is peripheral blood, collected at initial diagnosis prior to any treatment. Broader study findings: Progression to ophthalmopathy was predicted a median of about 6.6 months early.

Amplification yielded TCR beta CDR3 regions, with RNA transcripts as the source. Carried out on the TCR CDR3, a first-round RT-PCR used the HTBI primer set. MiXCR, run by TCRdb on the multiplex PCR reads, gives a single entry per CDR3 protein. Among about 420,000 distinct CDR3 sequences listed, around 14% were seen once. This CDR3 has 12 residues. In germline, CDR1 is MNHEY, CDR2 SVGEGT. V was shortened by 8 bases and J by 4 bases, with 11 bases between the two germline ends. As to this clonotype: Its antigen is currently unknown.

Uncontrolled infection, other autoimmune disease, pregnancy or lactation disqualified patients from enrolment. The TCR comes from a woman aged 18 to 35 with Graves' hyperthyroidism. The sample comprised blood. The rearrangement joins TRBV6-2 or TRBV6-3 to TRBJ2-5; D possibly corresponds to TRBD1 (6 bases). CDR3 loop: CASGGPTETQYF. CDR3 coding DNA: TGTGCCAGCGGGGGCCCGACAGAGACCCAGTACTTC.